The 15 T cell receptor beta chains below come from one sample, sequenced in a study of shared clonotypes between healthy human individuals. Profiling relied on immunoSEQ multiplex PCR, and the TCRdb table lists in-frame clones only, not all of them. Counted here are 560,000 or so clones, roughly 96% occurring once; the ten biggest clones make up 0.095% to 0.13%. In the naive CD8 group, cells lacked CD45RO and were positively selected for CCR7, so terminally differentiated effector memory CD45RA+ cells were left out. Source material: naive CD8+ T cells sorted from blood. The receptors were sampled from a woman aged 25 to 39 in good health.

V usage is TRBV15 and J usage is TRBJ1-1, with D unresolved. The CDR3 sequence is 13 residues long. V was cut by 3 bases and J by 5 bases, with 10 bases left in between. Germline CDR1 is LNHNV and CDR2 is YYDKDF (reference sequence). The CDR3 reads CATSSESMTEAFF. The CDR3 region has the DNA TGTGCCACCAGCAGTGAGAGTATGACTGAAGCTTTCTTT.

In this sample, this clone turned up once. The chain recombines TRBV9 with TRBJ2-7, with TRBD2 identical over 9 bases. The CDR3 extends over 13 amino acids. Trimming at V came to 3 bases and at J to 5 bases, leaving 3 bases not matched to a gene. Germline V gene data show CDR1 as SGDLS and CDR2 as YYNGEE. This CDR3 reads CASSAGTSHEQYF. CDR3 sequence (DNA): TGTGCCAGCAGCGCCGGGACTAGCCACGAGCAGTACTTC. The whole variable domain, remainder taken from reference TRBV9 and TRBJ2-7, is DSGVTQTPKHLITATGQRVTLRCSPRSGDLSVYWYQQSLDQGLQFLIQYYNGEERAKGNILERFSAQQFPDLHSELNLSSLELGDSALYFCASSAGTSHEQYFGPGTRLTVT.

The rearrangement uses TRBV7-9 and TRBJ1-1; D unresolved. The CDR3 runs to 15 residues. Germline V gene sequence: CDR1 SEHNR, CDR2 FQNEAQ (reference sequence). With 1 base removed from V and 2 bases from J, the gap between germline ends came to 11 bases. The CDR3 DNA sequence: TGTGCCAGCAGCTTAGATGGGTTATATAACACTGAAGCTTTCTTT. Its protein is CASSLDGLYNTEAFF.

The rearrangement joins TRBV13 to TRBJ2-3, with a weak D call TRBD1 (5 bases). This CDR3 contains 17 residues. Germline V lookup: CDR1 PRHDT, CDR2 FYEKMQ (reference sequence). Trimming removed 1 base from V and 5 bases from J, with 19 bases in between. The CDR3 DNA reads as TGTGCCAGCAGCTTAGAAGGGGCGGAAGCAGAAGGAGATACGCAGTATTTT. Translating gives CASSLEGAEAEGDTQYF.

The V call is TRBV27, the J call TRBJ2-1, with 12 bases matching TRBD2. CDR1 is MNHEY and CDR2 is SMNVEV in the germline V gene (reference sequence). Trimming cost V 6 bases and J 6 bases; bases outside gene matches: 12. CDR3 length: 17 amino acids. The CDR3: CASRGYSTSGSSNEQFF. CDR3 in DNA: TGTGCCAGCAGAGGATATTCGACTAGCGGGAGCTCCAATGAGCAGTTCTTC.

The V call is TRBV10-3, the J call TRBJ1-3; 7 bases are shared with TRBD1. J was trimmed by 2 bases and V by 6 bases; bases with no gene match: 7. The CDR3 is 15 residues long. The germline V gene has CDR1 ENHRY and CDR2 SYGVKD. The CDR3 sequence: CAIRDDRAAGNTIYF. Written as DNA, the CDR3 is TGTGCCATCAGAGACGACAGGGCTGCTGGAAACACCATATATTTT.

This clone has more than one count but fewer than ten. The rearrangement uses TRBV7-9 and TRBJ1-1; D might be TRBD1 (5 bases). V was clipped by 4 bases and J by 6 bases, with 9 bases between them. The CDR3 runs to 12 residues. Germline V gene lookup returns CDR1 SEHNR and CDR2 FQNEAQ (reference sequence). The CDR3 sequence is CASSSGFSEAFF. In DNA, the CDR3 is TGTGCCAGCAGCTCAGGGTTTTCTGAAGCTTTCTTT.

CDR3 bases: TGCAGCGTGACACATCCTGGGACAGGGACTGGCTACACCTTC. This sequence encodes CSVTHPGTGTGYTF. The chain links TRBV29-1 to TRBJ1-2; TRBD1 matches at 9 bases. Unmatched junction bases numbered 12, after V lost 6 bases and J lost 7 bases. The CDR3 totals 14 residues. Germline values: CDR1 SQVTM, CDR2 ANQGSEA.

This clone was seen a few times. The gene calls are TRBV13 and TRBJ1-1, with 9 bases identical to TRBD1. The CDR3 consists of 12 residues. Trimming at V came to 5 bases and at J to 10 bases, leaving 5 bases not matched to a gene. Germline values: CDR1 PRHDT, CDR2 FYEKMQ (reference sequence). The CDR3 spells CASSPGTGIAFF. CDR3 nucleotide sequence: TGTGCCAGCAGCCCCGGGACAGGGATAGCTTTCTTT.

J is TRBJ2-3 and V is TRBV5-4, with TRBD2 identical over 8 bases. The V gene end was trimmed by 7 bases and the J gene end by 0 bases; junction bases not matched to a gene: 4. The CDR3 contains 14 residues. CDR1 SGHNT and CDR2 YYREEE come from the germline V gene (reference sequence). The CDR3 region is CASYGGGSTDTQYF. CDR3 DNA: TGTGCCAGCTACGGGGGGGGTAGCACAGATACGCAGTATTTT.

This chain links TRBV5-1 with TRBJ2-7; D is unclear. From germline, CDR1 is SGHRS and CDR2 YFSETQ. V was cut by 0 bases and J by 2 bases, with 18 bases left in between. The length of the CDR3 is 17 residues. The CDR3 coding sequence is TGCGCCAGCAGCTTGGCTCAGGCGCAAAGCCAAGCCTACGAGCAGTACTTC. Amino acid sequence: CASSLAQAQSQAYEQYF. Looking up the rest from reference TRBV5-1 and TRBJ2-7 gives the full variable domain: KAGVTQTPRYLIKTRGQQVTLSCSPISGHRSVSWYQQTPGQGLQFLFEYFSETQRNKGNFPGRFSGRQFSNSRSEMNVSTLELGDSALYLCASSLAQAQSQAYEQYFGPGTRLTVT.

This clone was recorded only once. This rearrangement joins TRBV10-3 to TRBJ2-5; 8 positions match TRBD1. Near its end, the DNA agrees better with TRBJ2-7, so the J call may be wrong. Germline V gene lookup returns CDR1 ENHRY and CDR2 SYGVKD. This CDR3 is 16 amino acids long. CDR3 sequence: CAISDLDRASSYEQYF. The CDR3 nucleotides are TGTGCCATCAGTGACCTGGACAGGGCGTCTTCCTACGAGCAGTACTTC.

The table lists this clone with a count of one. This chain's CDR3 is CASRRDSAYEQYF. The CDR3 DNA sequence: TGTGCCAGCAGGAGGGACTCCGCCTACGAGCAGTACTTC. The chain joins TRBV6-1 to TRBJ2-7, with D perhaps matching TRBD2 (6 bases). Germline V gene data show CDR1 as MNHNS and CDR2 as SASEGT. V dropped 6 bases and J dropped 2 bases, with 11 bases sitting between them. The CDR3 has 13 residues.

The V and J genes are TRBV6-5 and TRBJ2-7; 11 bases align to TRBD1. Germline lookup yields CDR1 MNHEY and CDR2 SVGAGI. J was trimmed by 7 bases and V by 6 bases; bases with no gene match: 11. This CDR3 has 15 amino acids. The CDR3 sequence is CASSRNPGQGDEQYF. DNA for the CDR3: TGTGCCAGCAGCCGGAATCCGGGACAGGGGGATGAGCAGTACTTC.

The gene calls are TRBV4-1 and TRBJ2-5; D is uncertain. The germline V and J ends were trimmed by 0 bases and 3 bases, with 8 bases remaining between them. Per the germline V gene, CDR1 is MGHRA and CDR2 is YSYEKL. The CDR3 is 14 amino acids. CDR3 DNA sequence: TGCGCCAGCAGCCAAGAGTGGCAGAAAGAGACCCAGTACTTC. Translated, it gives CASSQEWQKETQYF.